Below are 17 T cell receptor beta chains sequenced from a single sample in a study of CD8+CD57+ T cells in acquired aplastic anemia. Whoever was chosen for sequencing had shown CD8+CD57+ cell expansion by flow cytometry. It was genomic DNA that served as the template for profiling TCR beta VDJ and CDR3. TCRdb re-called the reads through MiXCR, storing one row per CDR3 protein. This table has about 160,000 distinct CDR3 sequences, roughly half appearing once. Sequencing used sorted CD4+, CD8+, or CD8+CD57+ T cells (not recorded which) from PBMCs. These receptors all come from a human donor with aplastic anemia.

This clonotype has at least ten counts. The chain joins TRBV7-2 to TRBJ2-5, with D perhaps assigned TRBD1 or TRBD2 (7 bases each). Trimming removed 1 base at V and 5 bases at J, with 23 bases between. The CDR3 is made up of 18 amino acids. In germline, CDR1 is SGHTA, CDR2 FQGNSA. CDR3 protein: CASSLVVGGGQKAETQYF. DNA for the CDR3: TGTGCCAGCAGCTTAGTAGTGGGGGGGGGACAGAAGGCGGAGACCCAGTACTTC.

This clonotype was seen many times. The V gene is TRBV28, the J gene TRBJ2-3; D is uncertain. Germline assignment: CDR1 MDHEN and CDR2 SYDVKM. The V end lost 4 bases, the J end lost 6 bases, and 8 bases lay between the germline ends. The length of the CDR3 is 12 residues. The CDR3 protein is CASSSTTDTQYF. CDR3 nucleotides: TGTGCCAGCAGTTCCACGACGGATACGCAGTATTTT.

The CDR3 protein is CSASASKNEQFF. The CDR3 coding sequence is TGCAGCGCCTCGGCAAGCAAGAATGAGCAGTTCTTC. The chain links TRBV29-1 to TRBJ2-7; no clear D gene. Judging by the DNA end, TRBJ2-1 fits better; the J call may be wrong. The CDR3 is 12 residues long. Germline V gene sequence: CDR1 SQVTM, CDR2 ANQGSEA.

This clonotype was recorded at least ten times. The rearrangement uses TRBV5-1 and TRBJ2-1, with 16 bases fitting TRBD2. CDR1 and CDR2 from the germline V gene are SGHRS and YFSETQ. With 3 bases clipped from V and 0 bases from J, the junction kept 6 bases outside the gene matches. This CDR3 is 19 amino acids long. The CDR3 protein is CASSSVGTSGGDSYNEQFF. CDR3 in DNA: TGCGCCAGCAGCTCTGTGGGGACTAGCGGGGGGGACTCCTACAATGAGCAGTTCTTC.

The chain is built from TRBV5-4 and TRBJ2-2, with D possibly being TRBD2 (5 bases). CDR3 size: 14 residues. The V gene's germline CDR1 is SGHNT and CDR2 YYREEE (reference sequence). V lost 2 bases and J lost 8, with 13 bases in between. The CDR3 sequence is CASSLRTSLGELFF. As DNA, the CDR3 is TGTGCCAGCAGCTTAAGAACTAGTTTAGGGGAGCTGTTTTTT.

V is TRBV29-1 and J is TRBJ2-5; 12 nucleotides align to TRBD2. The CDR3 runs to 15 residues. Germline loops: CDR1 SQVTM, CDR2 ANQGSEA. The trim removed 2 bases at V and 4 bases at J, leaving 5 bases unmatched. CDR3 loop: CSVESLAGGRETQYF. The CDR3 DNA sequence: TGCAGCGTTGAATCGCTAGCGGGAGGGAGAGAGACCCAGTACTTC.

The chain has TRBV7-2 and TRBJ2-2; D is unresolved. This CDR3 has 9 amino acids. Germline loops: CDR1 SGHTA, CDR2 FQGNSA. The germline V and J ends were trimmed by 5 bases and 8 bases, with 0 bases remaining between them. DNA of the CDR3: TGTGCCAGCAGCGGGGAGCTGTTTTTT. Its translation: CASSGELFF.

The gene calls are TRBV29-1 and TRBJ2-7; 7 nucleotides line up with TRBD1. V lost 1 base to trimming and J lost 2 bases; unmatched junction nucleotides: 5. From germline, CDR1 is SQVTM and CDR2 ANQGSEA. The CDR3 loop spans 14 amino acids. The chain's CDR3 is CSVEGTGFPYEQYF. CDR3 DNA sequence: TGCAGCGTTGAAGGGACAGGATTCCCCTACGAGCAGTACTTC.

This clonotype was detected ten times or more. The J gene is TRBJ2-6, the V gene TRBV5-4, with D uncertain. This CDR3 comprises 15 residues. V lost 3 bases, J lost 6 bases, and 13 bases lay in between. Germline V gives CDR1 SGHNT, CDR2 YYREEE (reference sequence). This CDR3 reads CASSSHTPAANVLTF. CDR3 coding DNA: TGTGCCAGCAGCTCTCATACCCCGGCGGCCAACGTCCTGACTTTC. Combining the CDR3 with reference TRBV5-4 and TRBJ2-6 gives the whole variable domain ETGVTQSPTHLIKTRGQQVTLRCSSQSGHNTVSWYQQALGQGPQFIFQYYREEENGRGNFPPRFSGLQFPNYSSELNVNALELDDSALYLCASSSHTPAANVLTFGAGSRLTVL.

The V gene is TRBV5-1, the J gene TRBJ2-1; 12 bases agree with TRBD2. This CDR3 has 17 residues. Germline loops: CDR1 SGHRS, CDR2 YFSETQ. With 6 bases clipped from V and 2 bases from J, the junction kept 9 bases outside the gene matches. CDR3 region: CASTFVTSGGAYNEQFF. For the CDR3, the DNA is TGCGCCAGCACCTTTGTGACTAGCGGGGGTGCCTACAATGAGCAGTTCTTC.

For the CDR3, the DNA is TGTGCCACCAGTGATACCAGGGGAGGGGACTATGGCTACACCTTC. It encodes CATSDTRGGDYGYTF. The rearrangement uses TRBV24-1 and TRBJ1-2; D is perhaps TRBD1 (6 bases). Trimming took 3 bases from V and 3 from J, leaving 13 bases between them. Germline CDR1 reads KGHDR; CDR2 reads SFDVKD. The CDR3 is 15 amino acids.

This clonotype was recorded only once. In nucleotides, the CDR3 is TGTGCCAGTAGTTCGACTCAGAGTAATTCACCCCTCCACTTT. This gives the protein CASSSTQSNSPLHF. The chain uses TRBV19 and TRBJ1-6; D gene uncertain. V was clipped by 5 bases and J by 6 bases, with 11 bases between them. Germline V gives CDR1 LNHDA, CDR2 SQIVND (reference sequence). The CDR3 totals 14 residues. The complete variable domain, with remaining parts taken from reference TRBV19 and TRBJ1-6, reads DGGITQSPKYLFRKEGQNVTLSCEQNLNHDAMYWYRQDPGQGLRLIYYSQIVNDFQKGDIAEGYSVSREKKESFPLTVTSAQKNPTAFYLCASSSTQSNSPLHFGNGTRLTVT.

With regard to this clonotype: One base away lies a much larger clone, so this may be a sequencing read error. This chain joins TRBV4-3 and TRBJ1-4; D possibly corresponds to TRBD1 (5 bases). This CDR3 region has 16 residues. In germline, CDR1 is LGHNA, CDR2 YSLEER. This chain's CDR3 is CASSQDIGHKAERLFF. CDR3 DNA sequence: TGCGCCAGCAGCCAAGATATCGGACATAAGGCGGAAAGACTGTTTTTT.

This clonotype was picked up many times. The gene calls are TRBV7-8 and TRBJ1-1, with D possibly TRBD1 on 6 matching bases. V dropped 4 bases and J dropped 5 bases, with 14 bases sitting between them. The CDR3 spans 14 residues. Germline CDR1 is SGHVS and CDR2 is FQNEAQ. CDR3 residues: CASSSQGPETEAFF. CDR3 in DNA: TGTGCCAGCAGCTCTCAGGGGCCGGAGACTGAAGCTTTCTTT.

This clonotype occurred a few times. The chain combines TRBV29-1 with TRBJ2-7, with 12 positions matching TRBD2. The CDR3 covers 14 residues. Germline CDR1 and CDR2: SQVTM and ANQGSEA. J lost 0 bases, V lost 8 bases, and 5 bases had no gene match. The CDR3 DNA reads TGCAGCCAGACTAGCGGGGGCCTCTCCTACGAGCAGTACTTC. It yields the protein CSQTSGGLSYEQYF.

The chain's CDR3 is CASSEAGDGYTF. CDR3 nucleotides: TGTGCCAGCAGTGAGGCAGGGGATGGCTACACCTTC. The chain employs TRBV2 and TRBJ1-2, with D maybe TRBD1 (6 bases). CDR1 is SNHLY, CDR2 FYNNEI, per germline. The CDR3 runs 12 residues. Trimming removed 3 bases at V and 6 bases at J, with 8 bases between.

This clonotype was picked up many times. CDR3 sequence (DNA): TGTGCCAGCAGTTTAGTGGGGAGTCAGCCCCAGCATTTT. Translation gives CASSLVGSQPQHF. The chain carries TRBV27 and TRBJ1-5; no firm D call. Germline V CDR1 and CDR2: MNHEY, SMNVEV (reference sequence). V lost 2 bases to trimming and J lost 6 bases, with 8 bases between them. The CDR3 is 13 residues long.